The clone carrying this T cell receptor (beta chain) was observed a handful of times. The library gave individual cDNA molecules unique molecular identifiers. TCRdb reprocessed the RACE reads via MiXCR and lists one record per CDR3 protein. Among tens of thousands of distinct CDR3 sequences listed, around 9.5% were seen once. The sample's time point: pre-sensitization, week 0. Treatment indicated: therapeutic diphenylcyclopropenone sensitization with weekly scalp DPC. The template was total RNA from unfractionated whole blood. Germline V gene data show CDR1 as SGDLS and CDR2 as YYNGEE. The CDR3 has 15 residues. J was trimmed by 2 bases and V by 0 bases; bases with no gene match: 4. The sample originates from a study of human T cells and chemical hapten exposure. Across the whole study: Sensitization used 2% DPC on 2 cm by 2 cm upper inner arm skin.

The TCR sequence derives from a woman aged 40-49 years with alopecia areata. Some clones in this sample may be carry-over from other donors' samples. The source was whole blood, collected in connection with sensitization to the hapten diphenylcyclopropenone (DPC). This chain links TRBV9 with TRBJ1-2; TRBD1 aligns across 7 bases. The CDR3 region has the DNA TGTGCCAGCAGCGTAGCTTTGGGACAGAACTATGGCTACACCTTC. Residues: CASSVALGQNYGYTF.